The text below deals with one T cell receptor beta chain. Its antigen is not identified. Using immunoSEQ multiplex PCR, the repertoire was profiled, and TCRdb retains in-frame clones only, with some absent. Of 160,000 or so clones detected, about four fifths appear once; the ten largest clones hold about 1.9%. Per germline, CDR1 LNHNV and CDR2 YYDKDF (reference sequence). The CDR3 is made up of 13 amino acids. V dropped 4 bases and J dropped 2 bases, with 5 bases sitting between them. The sample belongs to a study of cytotoxic CD8 clonotypes in ibrutinib-treated CLL. About the study: The study recorded mean values of 255,043 productive templates and approximately 100,000 productive rearrangements per sample. Study results and caveats: An increase in clonality occurred at ibrutinib response, followed by a return toward baseline at progression.

The chain is built from TRBV15 and TRBJ2-2; D not certain. The clonotype comes from a human donor with chronic lymphocytic leukemia. The material was PBMCs, obtained after 12 months of ibrutinib treatment. The DNA of the CDR3 is TGTGCCACCAGCATTTCCAACACCGGGGAGCTGTTTTTT. Translation gives CATSISNTGELFF. Together with reference TRBV15 and TRBJ2-2, the CDR3 gives the full variable domain: DAMVIQNPRYQVTQFGKPVTLSCSQTLNHNVMYWYQQKSSQAPKLLFHYYDKDFNNEADTPDNFQSRRPNTSFCFLDIRSPGLGDTAMYLCATSISNTGELFFGEGSRLTVL.